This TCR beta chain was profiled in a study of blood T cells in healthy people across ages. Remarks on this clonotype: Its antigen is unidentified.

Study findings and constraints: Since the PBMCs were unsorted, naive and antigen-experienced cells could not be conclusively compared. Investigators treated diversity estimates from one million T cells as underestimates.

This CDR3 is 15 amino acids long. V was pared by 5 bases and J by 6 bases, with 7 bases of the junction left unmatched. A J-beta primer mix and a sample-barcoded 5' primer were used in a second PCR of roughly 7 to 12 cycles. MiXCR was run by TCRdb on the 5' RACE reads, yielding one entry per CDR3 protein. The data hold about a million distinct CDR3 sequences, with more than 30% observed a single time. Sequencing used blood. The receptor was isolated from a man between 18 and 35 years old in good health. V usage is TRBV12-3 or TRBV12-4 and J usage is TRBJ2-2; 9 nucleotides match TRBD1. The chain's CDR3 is CASSLDTGGPGELFF. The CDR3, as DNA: TGTGCCAGCAGTCTCGATACAGGGGGCCCCGGGGAGCTGTTTTTT.